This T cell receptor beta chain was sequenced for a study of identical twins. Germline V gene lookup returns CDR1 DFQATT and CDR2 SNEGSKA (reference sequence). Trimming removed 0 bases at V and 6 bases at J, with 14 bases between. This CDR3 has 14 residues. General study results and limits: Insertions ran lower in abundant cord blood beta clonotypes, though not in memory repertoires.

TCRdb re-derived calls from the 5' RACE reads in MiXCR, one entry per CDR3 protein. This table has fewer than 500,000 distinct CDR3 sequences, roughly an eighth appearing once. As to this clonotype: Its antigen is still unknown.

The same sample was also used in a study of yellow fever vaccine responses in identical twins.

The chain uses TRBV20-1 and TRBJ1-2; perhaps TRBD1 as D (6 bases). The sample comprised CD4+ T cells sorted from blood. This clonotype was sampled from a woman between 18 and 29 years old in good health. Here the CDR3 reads CSARDRAGADGYTF. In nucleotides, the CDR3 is TGCAGTGCTAGAGATCGGGCGGGGGCGGATGGCTACACCTTC.